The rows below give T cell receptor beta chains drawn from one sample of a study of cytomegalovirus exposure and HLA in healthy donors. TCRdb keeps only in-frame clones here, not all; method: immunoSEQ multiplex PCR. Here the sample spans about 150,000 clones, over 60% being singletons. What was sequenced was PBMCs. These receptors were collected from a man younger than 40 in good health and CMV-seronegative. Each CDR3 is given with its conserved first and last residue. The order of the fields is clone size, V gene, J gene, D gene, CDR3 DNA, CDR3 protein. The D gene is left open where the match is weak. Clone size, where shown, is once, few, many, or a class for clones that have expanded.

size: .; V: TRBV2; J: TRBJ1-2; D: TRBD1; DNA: TGTGCCAGTTGCCAAGAGGGGGCCTTAGATGGCTACACCTTC; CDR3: CASCQEGALDGYTF
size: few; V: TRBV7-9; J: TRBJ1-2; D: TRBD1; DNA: TGTGCCAGCAGCTTGGGGACAGGGTCACCTAACTATGGCTACACCTTC; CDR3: CASSLGTGSPNYGYTF
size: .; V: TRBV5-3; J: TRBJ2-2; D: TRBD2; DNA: TGTGCCAGGCGGGGCAGAAGCGGGAGAGACACCGGGGAGCTGTTTTTT; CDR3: CARRGRSGRDTGELFF
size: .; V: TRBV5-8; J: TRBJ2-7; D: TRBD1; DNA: TGTGCCAGCAGCCGTCGGACAGGTGCAAAGAGCTCCTACGAGCAGTACTTC; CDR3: CASSRRTGAKSSYEQYF
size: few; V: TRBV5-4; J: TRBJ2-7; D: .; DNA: TGTGCCAGCAGCTTGGGGCGGTACGAGCAGTACTTC; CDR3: CASSLGRYEQYF
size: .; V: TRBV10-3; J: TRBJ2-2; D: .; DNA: TGTGCCATCAGCAACGACTGGCAGGAGCTGTTTTTT; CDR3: CAISNDWQELFF
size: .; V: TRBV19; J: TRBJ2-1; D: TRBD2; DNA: TGTGCCAGTAGTATCCGTCGGACTAGCCACAATGAGCAGTTCTTC; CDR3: CASSIRRTSHNEQFF
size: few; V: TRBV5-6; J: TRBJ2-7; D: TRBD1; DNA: TGTGCCAGCAGCTTGGCGGACAGGGCCAACGAGCAGTACTTC; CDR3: CASSLADRANEQYF
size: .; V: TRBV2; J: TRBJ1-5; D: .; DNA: TGTGCCAGCAAAAGGACAGTTTATAGCAATCAGCCCCAGCATTTT; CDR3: CASKRTVYSNQPQHF
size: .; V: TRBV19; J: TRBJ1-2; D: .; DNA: TGTGCCAGTACTCCGACTTCGACAGGCCCCTATGGCTACACCTTC; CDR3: CASTPTSTGPYGYTF
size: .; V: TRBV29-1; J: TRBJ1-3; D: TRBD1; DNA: TGCAGCGCCCATGAGGGGGCCTCTGGAAACACCATATATTTT; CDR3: CSAHEGASGNTIYF
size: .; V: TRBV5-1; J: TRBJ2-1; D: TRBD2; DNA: TGCGCCAGCAGGTGGGATATCGGACTAGATATCTTC; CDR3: CASRWDIGLDIF
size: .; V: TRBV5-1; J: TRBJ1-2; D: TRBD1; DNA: TGCGCCAGCAGCTCGACAGGGACTAACTATGGCTACACCTTC; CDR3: CASSSTGTNYGYTF
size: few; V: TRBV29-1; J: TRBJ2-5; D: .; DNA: TGCAGCGTTGCTCGCCCAGAAGAGACCCAGTACTTC; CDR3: CSVARPEETQYF
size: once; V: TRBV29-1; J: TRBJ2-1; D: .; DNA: TGCAGCCTTGAAAGGGGCAGCCTCCGGAATGAGCAGTTCTTC; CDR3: CSLERGSLRNEQFF
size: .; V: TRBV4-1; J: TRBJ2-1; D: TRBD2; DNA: TGCGCCAGCAGCCAAGCTTGGGGACTAGCGGGGCCTGAGCAGTTCTTC; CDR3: CASSQAWGLAGPEQFF
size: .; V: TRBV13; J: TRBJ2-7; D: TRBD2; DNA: TGTGCCAGCAGCCGGTCGACAGGGGTCAGGACTAGCGGGAGTGTCGCCTACGAGCAGTACTTC; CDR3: CASSRSTGVRTSGSVAYEQYF
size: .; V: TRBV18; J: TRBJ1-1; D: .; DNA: TGTGCCAGCTCACCACCGGCCAGTACGAACACTGAAGCTTTCTTT; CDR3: CASSPPASTNTEAFF
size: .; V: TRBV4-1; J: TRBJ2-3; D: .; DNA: TGCGCCAGCAGCCAAGATCCAGCGGCTAGCACAGATACGCAGTATTTT; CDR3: CASSQDPAASTDTQYF
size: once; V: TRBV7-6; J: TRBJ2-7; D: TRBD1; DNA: TGTGCCAGCAGCATTTCTTCCGGGACAGGGGCCTACGAGCAGTACTTC; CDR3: CASSISSGTGAYEQYF
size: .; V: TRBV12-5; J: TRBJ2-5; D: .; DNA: TGTGCTAGTGGTTTGACAGGGATAGAGACCCAGTACTTC; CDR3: CASGLTGIETQYF
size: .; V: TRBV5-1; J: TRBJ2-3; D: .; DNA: TGCGCCAGCCGCTCGGCCAGGGATGGCACAGATACGCAGTATTTT; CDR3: CASRSARDGTDTQYF
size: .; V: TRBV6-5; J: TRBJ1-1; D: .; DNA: TGTGCCAGCAGTCAGGAAGCCCCTATGAACACTGAAGCTTTCTTT; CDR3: CASSQEAPMNTEAFF
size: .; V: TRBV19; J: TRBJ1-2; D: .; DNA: TGTGCCAGTAGTTCCCTCCGCGCAGGGGACTATGGCTACACCTTC; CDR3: CASSSLRAGDYGYTF
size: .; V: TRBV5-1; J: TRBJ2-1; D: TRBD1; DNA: TGCGCCAGCAGCTGGGGACAGCCGACCTACAATGAGCAGTTCTTC; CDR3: CASSWGQPTYNEQFF
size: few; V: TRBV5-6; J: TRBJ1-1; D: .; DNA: TGTGCCAGCAGCTTCCCCGGGGTCACTGAAGCTTTCTTT; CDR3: CASSFPGVTEAFF
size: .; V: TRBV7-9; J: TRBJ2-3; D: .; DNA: TGTGCCAGCAGCTCAACAGATACGCAGTATTTT; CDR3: CASSSTDTQYF
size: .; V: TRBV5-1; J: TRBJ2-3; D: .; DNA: TGCGCCAGCAGCAGAGCAGGGTTCGAATACACAGATACGCAGTATTTT; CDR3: CASSRAGFEYTDTQYF
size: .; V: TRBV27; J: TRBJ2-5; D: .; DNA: TGTGCCAGCAGTTGGGGACACCTCCAAGAGACCCAGTACTTC; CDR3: CASSWGHLQETQYF
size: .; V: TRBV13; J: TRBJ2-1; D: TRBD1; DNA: TGTGCCAGCAGCTTACGACAGGGAGCGGCCTACAATGAGCAGTTCTTC; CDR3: CASSLRQGAAYNEQFF
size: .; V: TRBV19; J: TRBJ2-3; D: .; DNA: TGTGCCAGTAGTATCCAGGGGCTGAGCACAGATACGCAGTATTTT; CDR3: CASSIQGLSTDTQYF
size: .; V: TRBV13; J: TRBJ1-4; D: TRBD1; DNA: TGTGCCAGCAGCTATAGCGGGACAGGGGATTACGTACTGTTTTTT; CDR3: CASSYSGTGDYVLFF
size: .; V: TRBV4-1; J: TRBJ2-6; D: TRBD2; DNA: TGCGCCAGCAGCCGGGGACTAGCGGGAGTCTCTGGGGCCAACGTCCTGACTTTC; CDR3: CASSRGLAGVSGANVLTF
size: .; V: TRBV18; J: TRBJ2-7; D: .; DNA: TGTGCCAGCTCGCCAAAGGGGGACACCCGCTCCTACGAGCAGTACTTC; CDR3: CASSPKGDTRSYEQYF
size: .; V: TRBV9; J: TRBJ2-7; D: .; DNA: TGTGCCAGCAGCGTGGCTAGCTCATACGAGCAGTACTTC; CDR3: CASSVASSYEQYF
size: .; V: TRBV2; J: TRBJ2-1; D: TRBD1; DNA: TGTGCCGGCAGGGACAGGGAATACAATGAGCAGTTCTTC; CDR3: CAGRDREYNEQFF
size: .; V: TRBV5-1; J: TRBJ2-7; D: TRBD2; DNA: TGCGCCAGCAGCATCGGGACTAGCGGGAGGGCCGCGCAGTACTTC; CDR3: CASSIGTSGRAAQYF
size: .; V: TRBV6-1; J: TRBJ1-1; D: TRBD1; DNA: TGTGCCAGCAGACGACAGGGGGAGATGAACACTGAAGCTTTCTTT; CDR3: CASRRQGEMNTEAFF
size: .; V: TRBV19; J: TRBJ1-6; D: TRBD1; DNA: TGTGCCAGTAGTAGGAACCGGGACAGGATTAATTCACCCCTCCACTTT; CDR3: CASSRNRDRINSPLHF
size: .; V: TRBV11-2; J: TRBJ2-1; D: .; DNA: TGTGCCAGCAGCTTAGGGGGGGATCGACGGTTCTTC; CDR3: CASSLGGDRRFF
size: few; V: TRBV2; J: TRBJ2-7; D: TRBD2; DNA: TGTGCCAGTCCCCCGGGACTAGCGGACGGGGACGAGCAGTACTTC; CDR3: CASPPGLADGDEQYF
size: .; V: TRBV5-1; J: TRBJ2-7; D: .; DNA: TGCGCCAGCAGCTTGGAAAGGGGGAGCTCCTACGAGCAGTACTTC; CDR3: CASSLERGSSYEQYF
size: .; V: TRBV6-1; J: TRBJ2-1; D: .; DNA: TGTGCCAGCAGTGAACAGTCTAGAGAGCAGTTCTTC; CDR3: CASSEQSREQFF
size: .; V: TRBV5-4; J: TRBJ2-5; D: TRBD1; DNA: TGTGCCAGCAGCTGGGACAGCCAAGAGACCCAGTACTTC; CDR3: CASSWDSQETQYF
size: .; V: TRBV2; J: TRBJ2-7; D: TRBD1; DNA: TGTGCCAGCAGTGGACAGGGGGTTACCTACGAGCAGTACTTC; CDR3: CASSGQGVTYEQYF